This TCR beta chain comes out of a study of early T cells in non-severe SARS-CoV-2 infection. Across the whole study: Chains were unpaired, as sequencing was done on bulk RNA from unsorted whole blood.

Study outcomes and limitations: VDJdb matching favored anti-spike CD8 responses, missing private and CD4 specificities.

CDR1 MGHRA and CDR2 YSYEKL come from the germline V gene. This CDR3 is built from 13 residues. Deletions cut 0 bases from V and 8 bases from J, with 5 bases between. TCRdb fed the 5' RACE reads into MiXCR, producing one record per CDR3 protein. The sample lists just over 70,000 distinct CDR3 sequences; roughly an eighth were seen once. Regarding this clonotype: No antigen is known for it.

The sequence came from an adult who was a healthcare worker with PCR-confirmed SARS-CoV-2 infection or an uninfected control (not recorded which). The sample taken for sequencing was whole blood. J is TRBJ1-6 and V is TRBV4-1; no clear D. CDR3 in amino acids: CASSQDLYSPLHF. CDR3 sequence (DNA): TGCGCCAGCAGCCAAGATCTATATTCACCCCTCCACTTT.